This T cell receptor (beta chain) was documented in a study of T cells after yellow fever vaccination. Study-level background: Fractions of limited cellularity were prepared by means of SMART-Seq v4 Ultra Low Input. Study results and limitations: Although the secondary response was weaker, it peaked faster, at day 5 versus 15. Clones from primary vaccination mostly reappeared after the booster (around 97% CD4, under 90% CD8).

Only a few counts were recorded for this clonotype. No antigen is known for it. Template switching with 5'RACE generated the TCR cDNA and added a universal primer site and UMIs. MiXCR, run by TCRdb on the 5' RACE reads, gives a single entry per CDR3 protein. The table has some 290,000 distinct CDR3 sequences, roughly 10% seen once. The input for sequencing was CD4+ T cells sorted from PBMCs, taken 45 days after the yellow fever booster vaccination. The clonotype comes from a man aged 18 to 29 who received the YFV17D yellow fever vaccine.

The CDR3 spells CASSPSAGSGNTIYF. CDR3 nucleotide sequence: TGTGCCAGCAGCCCGAGCGCGGGCTCTGGAAACACCATATATTTT. V usage is TRBV14 and J usage is TRBJ1-3, with D unclear. V was cut by 4 bases and J by 0 bases, with 10 bases left in between. Germline V gene lookup returns CDR1 SGHDN and CDR2 FVKESK. The CDR3 is 15 amino acids.